This T cell receptor beta chain originates from a study of OX40 agonist ivuxolimab in advanced cancers. With regard to the full study: The costimulatory receptor OX40 (CD134) was targeted by ivuxolimab, a fully human IgG2 agonistic monoclonal antibody. The purpose of peripheral TCRbeta sequencing was to test whether ivuxolimab changed TCR sequence diversity and led to clonal T-cell expansion. Patients were allowed to have had prior anti-PD-1, anti-PD-L1 or anti-CTLA-4 therapy, and 40% to 45% of the dose-escalation patients had been treated with checkpoint inhibitors. Of the approximately 50 dose-escalation patients, hepatocellular carcinoma was present in 19, melanoma in approximately 15, renal cell carcinoma in 9 and head and neck cancer in 9. Three dose-escalation patients achieved partial responses, one with hepatocellular carcinoma and two with cutaneous melanoma. The monotherapy dose-escalation portion (N of about 50 patients) of the phase I ivuxolimab trial is reported in the paper. A male proportion of 75% to 85% and a mean age of approximately 61 years, ranging from about 23 to 90, were recorded for the dose-escalation cohort. Intravenous ivuxolimab was administered to patients every 2 weeks at six dose levels: 0.01, 0.1, 0.3, 1.5, 3 and 10 mg/kg. Study-wide findings and limitations: In the 0.1-3.0 mg/kg groups, partial responders were among the patients with the lowest normalized peripheral clonal expansion, particularly in CD8+ T cells. At doses from 0.1 to 3.0 mg/kg, clonal expansion was seen in both CD4+ and CD8+ blood T cells between baseline and week 6. On average, CD8+ T cells showed more expanded clones than CD4+ T cells after ivuxolimab. Low levels of normalized T-cell clonal expansion were also seen in some nonresponding patients. The antigen specificity of the clonally expanded peripheral T cells was not determined.

The trial excluded patients who had a history of autoimmune disease or were on systemic immunosuppression. Peripheral blood for TCR sequencing was drawn from every dose cohort at baseline, at cycle 4 day 1 and at cycle 7 day 1. Samples were obtained from an open-label, multicenter, first-in-human phase I dose-escalation trial of ivuxolimab. Adults with locally advanced or metastatic melanoma, renal cell carcinoma, hepatocellular carcinoma or head and neck squamous cell carcinoma were enrolled in the trial. Before TCR sequencing, CD4+ T cells and CD8+ T cells from peripheral blood were sorted into separate populations. Note on this clone: Its target antigen remains unknown. Base qualities were left out, and no much larger clone turns up one base away.

For sequencing of the TCRbeta CDR3 region, genomic DNA was extracted from the sorted cells. The immunoSEQ Assay was used for sequencing of TCRbeta CDR3 regions. What TCRdb holds here is the immuneACCESS table cut down to in-frame rearrangements. Part of the clones is not present; checked against another copy, under half of the missing clones reflect an unresolved V gene, and the others are unexplained. This sample is represented by 80,000 or so clones; roughly nine tenths of them were singletons. Of the sample, more than 0.15% is held by the ten largest clones. The junction shows trimming of 4 bases on V and 3 bases on J, plus 10 bases between the germline ends. The CDR3 contains 15 residues, cysteine and phenylalanine counted. Only the CDR3 region is kept as DNA, spanning 45 bases read in frame from base 1. CDR1 and CDR2, looked up from the germline V gene, are MNHEY and SVGAGI.

Source: CD4+ or CD8+ T cells sorted from blood, taken in a trial of the OX40 agonist ivuxolimab. The sequence was obtained from an adult with an advanced solid tumor such as melanoma, head and neck, liver or kidney cancer. The sequence links TRBV6-5 to TRBJ1-6, with the D gene uncertain. The nucleotides are TGTGCCAGCAGTTCCAGGAGCTACTATAATTCACCCCTCCACTTT. This sequence encodes CASSSRSYYNSPLHF.